Many counts were recorded for the clone carrying this T cell receptor beta chain. This sample stems from a study of human T cells and chemical hapten exposure. As for the study in general: DPC (0.01%) was patch tested on the upper back and read at 6 days.

Time point indicated: patch test 1, 2 weeks after DPC sensitization. As to treatment: therapeutic diphenylcyclopropenone sensitization with weekly scalp DPC. Donors, patients with alopecia ranging from 18 to 70 years old and judged suitable for DPC, provided samples. In TCRdb, the RACE reads were re-called with MiXCR into one record per CDR3 protein. The sample includes 75,000 to 95,000 distinct CDR3 sequences, roughly 12% seen only once; the top ten take about 3.5%. V was trimmed by 3 bases and J by 5 bases, leaving 13 bases between them. Per the germline V gene, CDR1 is SGHTA and CDR2 is FQGTGA. This CDR3 has 15 amino acids.

The TCR comes from a woman aged 55-69 years with alopecia areata. Some clones in this sample may be carry-over from other donors' samples. This chain uses TRBV7-3 with TRBJ2-2, with D hard to call. Source: whole blood, taken in connection with sensitization to the hapten diphenylcyclopropenone (DPC). This chain's CDR3 is CASSFLGIRTGELFF. The CDR3 coding sequence is TGTGCCAGCAGCTTTCTCGGCATTAGGACCGGGGAGCTGTTTTTT.